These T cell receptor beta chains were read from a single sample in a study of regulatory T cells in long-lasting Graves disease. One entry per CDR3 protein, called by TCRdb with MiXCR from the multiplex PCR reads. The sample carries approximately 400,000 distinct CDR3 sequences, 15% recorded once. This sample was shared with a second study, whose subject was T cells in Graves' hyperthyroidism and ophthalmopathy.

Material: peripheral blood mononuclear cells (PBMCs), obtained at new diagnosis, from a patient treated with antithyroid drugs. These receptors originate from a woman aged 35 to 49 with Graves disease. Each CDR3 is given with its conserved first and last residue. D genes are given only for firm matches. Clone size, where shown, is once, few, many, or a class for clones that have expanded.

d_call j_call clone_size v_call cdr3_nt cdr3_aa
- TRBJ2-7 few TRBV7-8 TGTGCCACCAGCTACGGCGGTTACCGTTACGAGCAGTACTTC CATSYGGYRYEQYF
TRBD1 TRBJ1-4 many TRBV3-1 TGTGCCAGCAGCGACAGGGGGAGTGAAAAACTGTTTTTT CASSDRGSEKLFF
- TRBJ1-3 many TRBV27 TGTGCCAGCAGTTCGGCCGGGCTCGGAAACACCATATATTTT CASSSAGLGNTIYF
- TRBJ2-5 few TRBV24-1 TGTGCCACCAGTGAATTAGAGACCCAGTACTTC CATSELETQYF
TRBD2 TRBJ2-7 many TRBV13 TGTGCCAGCAGCCACGGCGGGGGGGGGTTCTACGAGCAGTACTTC CASSHGGGGFYEQYF
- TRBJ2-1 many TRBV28 TGTGCCAGCACCCCGACCTTGAATGAGCAGTTCTTC CASTPTLNEQFF
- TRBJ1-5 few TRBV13 TGTGCCAGCTCTTCTAGGTCCGGCGGTCAGCCCCAGCATTTT CASSSRSGGQPQHF
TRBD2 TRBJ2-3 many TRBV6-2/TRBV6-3 TGTGCCAGCAGATACGACCTAGCGGGCTCTAGCACAGATACGCAGTATTTT CASRYDLAGSSTDTQYF
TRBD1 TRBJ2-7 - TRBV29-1 TGCAGCGTTGAAGCCACCGGGACAGGGGGCGCCCACGAGCAGTACTTC CSVEATGTGGAHEQYF
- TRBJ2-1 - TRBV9 TGTGCCAGCAGCGTAGTTTCGAGCTCCTACAATGAGCAGTTCTTC CASSVVSSSYNEQFF
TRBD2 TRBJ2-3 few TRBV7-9 TGTGCCAGCAGCTTGGTGAGCGGGAGGGGTGTCACAGATACGCAGTATTTT CASSLVSGRGVTDTQYF
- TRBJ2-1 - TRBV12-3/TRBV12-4 TGTGCCAGCAGTTTAACTAGCACCGAGCAGTTCTTC CASSLTSTEQFF
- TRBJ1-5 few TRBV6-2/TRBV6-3 TGTGCCAGCAGTTACTCGGGCGGGAGGGGAAATCAGCCCCAGCATTTT CASSYSGGRGNQPQHF
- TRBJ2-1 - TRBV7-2 TGTGCCAGCAGCTTAGCGGGACTCCCCAACTCCTACAATGAGCAGTTCTTC CASSLAGLPNSYNEQFF
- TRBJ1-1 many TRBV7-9 TGTGCCAGCAGCACCACCCGGGGCCCTGAAGCTTTCTTT CASSTTRGPEAFF
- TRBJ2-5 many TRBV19 TGTGCCAGTCGTGTTTTGGACGGCGGAGGGAGAGAGACCCAGTACTTC CASRVLDGGGRETQYF
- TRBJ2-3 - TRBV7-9 TGTGCCAGCAGCTTAGGGGCCGGGGTTGACACGCAGTATTTT CASSLGAGVDTQYF